Listed below are T cell receptor beta chains from one sample, sequenced in a study of molecular identifiers for immune sequencing clone quantification. MiXCR, applied by TCRdb to the PCR reads, yields one record per CDR3 protein. The sample lists about 320,000 distinct CDR3 sequences, roughly a fifth occurring once. The sample was naive CD8+ T cells from blood, with Jurkat cell RNA spiked in. These receptors were taken from a human donor in good health. Some libraries in this study had Jurkat cell RNA spiked in. CDR3s include the opening cysteine and the closing phenylalanine or tryptophan. Fields, in order: V gene, J gene, D gene, clone size, CDR3 protein, CDR3 DNA. The D gene is left open where the match is weak. Clone sizes are given selectively: once, few, many, or a class where the clone is expanded.

V: TRBV7-9
J: TRBJ1-1
D: .
size: many
CDR3: CASTLTFQGSPEAFF
DNA: TGTGCCAGCACCCTCACATTCCAGGGTTCCCCTGAAGCTTTCTTT

V: TRBV13
J: TRBJ2-3
D: TRBD1
size: few
CDR3: CASSPRDRVTDTQYF
DNA: TGTGCCAGCAGCCCCCGGGACAGGGTAACAGATACGCAGTATTTT

V: TRBV12-3/TRBV12-4
J: TRBJ2-2
D: .
size: many
CDR3: CASHLPGSGTGELFF
DNA: TGTGCCTCCCACCTACCGGGGTCAGGGACCGGGGAGCTGTTTTTT

V: TRBV2
J: TRBJ2-7
D: .
size: many
CDR3: CASSDGTSSYEQYF
DNA: TGTGCCAGCAGTGATGGCACAAGCTCCTACGAGCAGTACTTC

V: TRBV12-3/TRBV12-4
J: TRBJ1-1
D: .
size: many
CDR3: CASTPSPTEAFF
DNA: TGTGCCAGCACCCCCTCCCCCACTGAAGCTTTCTTT

V: TRBV25-1
J: TRBJ2-5
D: .
size: many
CDR3: CASSEYMADQETQYF
DNA: TGTGCCAGCAGTGAATATATGGCAGACCAAGAGACCCAGTACTTC

V: TRBV20-1
J: TRBJ2-3
D: TRBD1
size: .
CDR3: CSARDRQGWTDTQYF
DNA: TGCAGTGCTAGAGATCGACAGGGGTGGACAGATACGCAGTATTTT

V: TRBV14
J: TRBJ2-7
D: .
size: .
CDR3: CASSRWGYEQYF
DNA: TGTGCCAGCAGCCGGTGGGGTTACGAGCAGTACTTC

V: TRBV7-2
J: TRBJ2-6
D: .
size: many
CDR3: CASSLARGSGANVLTF
DNA: TGTGCCAGCAGCTTAGCGAGAGGGTCTGGGGCCAACGTCCTGACTTTC

V: TRBV29-1
J: TRBJ2-3
D: TRBD2
size: many
CDR3: CSVVLAGDGVDTQYF
DNA: TGCAGCGTTGTACTAGCGGGGGACGGCGTAGATACGCAGTATTTT

V: TRBV11-2
J: TRBJ2-2
D: .
size: few
CDR3: CASSHFDTNTGELFF
DNA: TGTGCCAGCAGCCACTTCGATACGAACACCGGGGAGCTGTTTTTT

V: TRBV7-9
J: TRBJ2-7
D: .
size: many
CDR3: CASSGDREQYF
DNA: TGTGCCAGCAGCGGCGATCGCGAGCAGTACTTC

V: TRBV4-1
J: TRBJ1-6
D: .
size: many
CDR3: CASSQDRNSGLDSPLHF
DNA: TGCGCCAGCAGCCAAGATCGAAACAGCGGGCTAGATTCACCCCTCCACTTT

V: TRBV13
J: TRBJ1-2
D: .
size: many
CDR3: CASSPPQGFVKGYTF
DNA: TGTGCCAGCAGCCCCCCCCAGGGTTTCGTGAAAGGTTACACCTTC

V: TRBV5-1
J: TRBJ2-5
D: TRBD1
size: many
CDR3: CASSEIRTGVGETQYF
DNA: TGCGCCAGCAGCGAGATTAGAACAGGGGTCGGAGAGACCCAGTACTTC

V: TRBV27
J: TRBJ2-3
D: TRBD1
size: many
CDR3: CASRPGTGRSDTQYF
DNA: TGTGCCAGCCGTCCCGGGACAGGGCGATCAGATACGCAGTATTTT

V: TRBV5-4
J: TRBJ2-3
D: .
size: many
CDR3: CASSPGALDTQYF
DNA: TGTGCCAGCAGCCCGGGCGCTTTAGATACGCAGTATTTT

V: TRBV5-8
J: TRBJ2-7
D: .
size: .
CDR3: CASNTRWGEQYF
DNA: TGTGCCAGCAACACCCGCTGGGGCGAGCAGTACTTC

V: TRBV9
J: TRBJ2-3
D: .
size: many
CDR3: CASSPPESTDTQYF
DNA: TGTGCCAGCAGCCCGCCGGAGAGCACAGATACGCAGTATTTT

V: TRBV20-1
J: TRBJ2-5
D: TRBD2
size: .
CDR3: CSARGTSGFQETQYF
DNA: TGCAGTGCTAGAGGGACTAGCGGCTTCCAAGAGACCCAGTACTTC

V: TRBV7-9
J: TRBJ2-7
D: .
size: many
CDR3: CASSVDGAYEQYF
DNA: TGTGCCAGCAGCGTGGACGGGGCGTACGAGCAGTACTTC

V: TRBV7-3
J: TRBJ2-1
D: .
size: many
CDR3: CASSPSGDSYNEQFF
DNA: TGTGCCAGCAGCCCATCAGGGGATTCCTACAATGAGCAGTTCTTC

V: TRBV4-1
J: TRBJ2-3
D: .
size: many
CDR3: CASRQVWGTDTQYF
DNA: TGCGCCAGCAGACAGGTTTGGGGCACAGATACGCAGTATTTT

V: TRBV7-9
J: TRBJ2-7
D: .
size: few
CDR3: CASSLVGGAEQYF
DNA: TGTGCCAGCAGCTTAGTTGGGGGAGCCGAGCAGTACTTC

V: TRBV7-2
J: TRBJ2-7
D: .
size: many
CDR3: CASSLDGRGGGPSYEQYF
DNA: TGTGCCAGCAGCTTAGACGGACGAGGCGGGGGCCCCTCCTACGAGCAGTACTTC

V: TRBV7-9
J: TRBJ2-7
D: TRBD1
size: many
CDR3: CASSSRDRYYEQYF
DNA: TGTGCCAGCAGCTCACGGGACAGGTACTACGAGCAGTACTTC

V: TRBV7-8
J: TRBJ2-1
D: .
size: many
CDR3: CASSLSRNEQFF
DNA: TGTGCCAGCAGCCTTTCGCGGAATGAGCAGTTCTTC

V: TRBV10-3
J: TRBJ2-5
D: .
size: .
CDR3: CAISGSGFRETQYF
DNA: TGTGCCATCAGTGGGTCAGGGTTTCGCGAGACCCAGTACTTC

V: TRBV7-6
J: TRBJ2-6
D: .
size: few
CDR3: CASSYIISATGANVLTF
DNA: TGTGCCAGCAGCTATATAATTAGCGCGACTGGGGCCAACGTCCTGACTTTC

V: TRBV12-3/TRBV12-4
J: TRBJ2-7
D: .
size: once
CDR3: CASSYRPTCEQYF
DNA: TGTGCCAGCAGTTACAGGCCTACCTGCGAGCAGTACTTC

V: TRBV7-9
J: TRBJ1-2
D: .
size: .
CDR3: CASSLDTYGYTF
DNA: TGTGCCAGCAGCTTAGACACTTATGGCTACACCTTC

V: TRBV27
J: TRBJ1-1
D: .
size: many
CDR3: CASSPPGTIEAFF
DNA: TGTGCCAGCAGTCCCCCCGGGACAATTGAAGCTTTCTTT

V: TRBV11-2
J: TRBJ2-3
D: TRBD2
size: many
CDR3: CASSISSGASTDTQYF
DNA: TGTGCCAGCAGCATTTCTAGCGGGGCCAGCACAGATACGCAGTATTTT

V: TRBV13
J: TRBJ2-4
D: .
size: many
CDR3: CASSSTYLNIQYF
DNA: TGTGCCAGCAGCTCTACGTACTTAAACATTCAGTACTTC

V: TRBV7-9
J: TRBJ2-7
D: .
size: many
CDR3: CASSPTGSFYEQYF
DNA: TGTGCCAGCAGCCCTACAGGAAGCTTCTACGAGCAGTACTTC

V: TRBV28
J: TRBJ2-1
D: TRBD2
size: many
CDR3: CASTTKNSGTYNEQFF
DNA: TGTGCCAGCACCACGAAGAATAGCGGGACTTACAATGAGCAGTTCTTC

V: TRBV12-3/TRBV12-4
J: TRBJ2-1
D: .
size: many
CDR3: CASSLNQWGQFF
DNA: TGTGCCAGCAGTTTAAACCAATGGGGGCAGTTCTTC

V: TRBV9
J: TRBJ2-5
D: TRBD2
size: .
CDR3: CASSGTSGSPQETQYF
DNA: TGTGCCAGCAGCGGGACTAGCGGGAGCCCCCAAGAGACCCAGTACTTC

V: TRBV3-1
J: TRBJ2-3
D: TRBD2
size: .
CDR3: CASSGARTSGLKLYF
DNA: TGTGCCAGCAGTGGGGCGCGGACTAGCGGCCTGAAATTGTATTTT

V: TRBV29-1
J: TRBJ2-5
D: .
size: many
CDR3: CSVEERGQETQYF
DNA: TGCAGCGTTGAAGAGCGGGGCCAAGAGACCCAGTACTTC

V: TRBV6-1
J: TRBJ2-5
D: .
size: few
CDR3: CASMKGSMAQYF
DNA: TGTGCCAGCATGAAGGGAAGCATGGCCCAGTACTTC

V: TRBV19
J: TRBJ1-1
D: .
size: many
CDR3: CASRPGGRATTEAFF
DNA: TGTGCCAGTAGACCGGGGGGGCGAGCGACTACTGAAGCTTTCTTT

V: TRBV29-1
J: TRBJ2-2
D: .
size: many
CDR3: CSVVGSTGELFF
DNA: TGCAGCGTTGTAGGGTCCACCGGGGAGCTGTTTTTT

V: TRBV7-3
J: TRBJ2-3
D: TRBD2
size: .
CDR3: CASSLLAGGPGTQYF
DNA: TGTGCCAGCAGCTTATTAGCGGGAGGGCCAGGTACGCAGTATTTT

V: TRBV20-1
J: TRBJ2-6
D: .
size: few
CDR3: CSARDFGGAPVSGANVLTF
DNA: TGCAGTGCTAGAGACTTTGGCGGGGCTCCGGTCTCTGGGGCCAACGTCCTGACTTTC

V: TRBV6-1
J: TRBJ2-1
D: .
size: many
CDR3: CASSEIYNEQFF
DNA: TGTGCCAGCAGTGAAATCTACAATGAGCAGTTCTTC

V: TRBV30
J: TRBJ2-2
D: .
size: many
CDR3: CAWESGASNTGELFF
DNA: TGTGCCTGGGAATCGGGGGCATCGAACACCGGGGAGCTGTTTTTT

V: TRBV4-1
J: TRBJ2-7
D: TRBD1
size: many
CDR3: CASSLPGTGHYEQYF
DNA: TGCGCCAGCAGCTTACCGGGGACAGGGCACTACGAGCAGTACTTC

V: TRBV20-1
J: TRBJ2-3
D: TRBD2
size: .
CDR3: CSARQLGLAGGPSTDTQYF
DNA: TGCAGTGCCCGGCAGCTGGGACTAGCGGGGGGCCCTAGCACAGATACGCAGTATTTT

V: TRBV30
J: TRBJ2-5
D: .
size: .
CDR3: CAHSIQQETQYF
DNA: TGTGCCCATTCAATACAACAAGAGACCCAGTACTTC

V: TRBV20-1
J: TRBJ2-3
D: .
size: many
CDR3: CSARTRGTDTQYF
DNA: TGCAGTGCTAGGACGAGGGGCACAGATACGCAGTATTTT

V: TRBV4-3
J: TRBJ1-2
D: .
size: .
CDR3: CASSQEDRSYGYTF
DNA: TGCGCCAGCAGCCAAGAGGACAGATCCTATGGCTACACCTTC

V: TRBV10-3
J: TRBJ2-2
D: TRBD1
size: .
CDR3: CAISEPGQGAGELFF
DNA: TGTGCCATCAGTGAGCCGGGACAGGGGGCCGGGGAGCTGTTTTTT

V: TRBV5-6
J: TRBJ2-7
D: .
size: .
CDR3: CASSLEISYEQYF
DNA: TGTGCCAGCAGCTTGGAAATAAGCTACGAGCAGTACTTC